This T cell receptor (beta chain) emerged from a study of Graves' ophthalmopathy and Graves' hyperthyroidism. At least ten counts were recorded for this clonotype. Sequence at one end of the junction differs from germline and may be a read error. RNA transcripts served as template for amplifying TCR beta CDR3 sequences. HTBI primers served in a first-round RT-PCR, which a second-round multiplex PCR followed. TCRdb re-derived calls from the multiplex PCR reads in MiXCR, one entry per CDR3 protein. Here the sample spans roughly 160,000 distinct CDR3 sequences, approximately 40% being singletons. This CDR3 comprises 14 residues.

The rearrangement links TRBV12-3 or TRBV12-4 to TRBJ1-2; D remains unclear. The sequenced material came from peripheral blood. The receptor was isolated from a man aged 25-45 years with Graves' ophthalmopathy. The CDR3 loop is CASSLQAGSYGYAF. The CDR3 DNA reads TGTGCCAGCAGTTTACAGGCAGGCTCCTATGGCTACGCCTTC.